This TCR beta chain is drawn from a study of monozygotic twins with inflammatory bowel disease. The CDR3 runs to 18 residues. Per the germline V gene, CDR1 is SGHNT and CDR2 is YYREEE (reference sequence). TCRdb reprocessed the 5' RACE reads and reports one entry per CDR3 protein, with no DNA. In all, the sample yields around 410,000 distinct CDR3 sequences. Sample: blood. The chain is built from TRBV5-4 and TRBJ2-3; TCRdb's D call of TRBD2 is untestable without DNA. The TCR was taken from a human donor with ulcerative colitis or Crohn's disease, or a healthy co-twin of an affected twin (not recorded which). The CDR3: CASTAWLAGRAPTDTQYF.